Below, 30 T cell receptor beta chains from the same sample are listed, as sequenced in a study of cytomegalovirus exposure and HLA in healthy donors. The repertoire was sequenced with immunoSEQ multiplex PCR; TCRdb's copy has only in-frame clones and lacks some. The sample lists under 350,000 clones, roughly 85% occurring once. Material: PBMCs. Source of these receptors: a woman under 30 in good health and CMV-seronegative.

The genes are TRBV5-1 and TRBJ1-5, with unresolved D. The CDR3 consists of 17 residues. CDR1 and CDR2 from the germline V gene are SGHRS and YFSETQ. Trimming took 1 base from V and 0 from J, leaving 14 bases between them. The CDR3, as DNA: TGCGCCAGCAGCTTGTACGGAGGATCCTATAGCAATCAGCCCCAGCATTTT. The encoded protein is CASSLYGGSYSNQPQHF.

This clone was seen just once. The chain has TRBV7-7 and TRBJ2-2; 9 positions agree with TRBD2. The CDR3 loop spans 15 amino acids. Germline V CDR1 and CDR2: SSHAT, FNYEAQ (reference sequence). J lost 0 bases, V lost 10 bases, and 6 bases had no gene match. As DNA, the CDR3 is TGTGCCACATCGAGCGGGAGGTCGAACACCGGGGAGCTGTTTTTT. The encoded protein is CATSSGRSNTGELFF.

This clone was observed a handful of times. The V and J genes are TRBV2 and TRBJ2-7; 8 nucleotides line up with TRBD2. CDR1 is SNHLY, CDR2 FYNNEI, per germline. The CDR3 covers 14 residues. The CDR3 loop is CVQQGGTRMYEQYF. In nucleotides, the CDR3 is TGTGTCCAGCAGGGCGGGACTAGGATGTACGAGCAGTACTTC. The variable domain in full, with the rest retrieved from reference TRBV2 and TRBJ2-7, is EPEVTQTPSHQVTQMGQEVILRCVPISNHLYFYWYRQILGQKVEFLVSFYNNEISEKSEIFDDQFSVERPDGSNFTLKIRSTKLEDSAMYFCVQQGGTRMYEQYFGPGTRLTVT.

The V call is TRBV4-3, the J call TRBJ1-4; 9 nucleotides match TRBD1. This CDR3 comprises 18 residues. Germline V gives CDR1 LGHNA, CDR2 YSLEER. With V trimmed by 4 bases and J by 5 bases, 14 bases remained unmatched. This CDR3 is CASSRRDRVVSVNEKLFF. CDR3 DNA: TGCGCCAGCAGCCGCCGGGACAGGGTTGTGTCAGTGAATGAAAAACTGTTTTTT.

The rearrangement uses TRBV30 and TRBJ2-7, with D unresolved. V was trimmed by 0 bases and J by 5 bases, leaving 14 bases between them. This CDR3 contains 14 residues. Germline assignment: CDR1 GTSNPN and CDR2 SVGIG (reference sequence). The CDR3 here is CAWSVQSIINEQYF. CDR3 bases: TGTGCCTGGAGTGTACAGTCGATAATTAACGAGCAGTACTTC.

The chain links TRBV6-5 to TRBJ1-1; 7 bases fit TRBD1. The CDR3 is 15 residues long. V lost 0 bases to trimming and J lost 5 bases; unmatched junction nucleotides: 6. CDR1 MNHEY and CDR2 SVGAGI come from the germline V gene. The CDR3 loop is CASSYSGSGGTEAFF. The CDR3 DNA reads TGTGCCAGCAGTTACTCCGGCTCAGGGGGGACTGAAGCTTTCTTT.

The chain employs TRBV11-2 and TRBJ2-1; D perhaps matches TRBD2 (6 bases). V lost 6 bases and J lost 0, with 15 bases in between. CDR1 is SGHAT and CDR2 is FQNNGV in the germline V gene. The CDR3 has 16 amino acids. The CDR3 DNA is TGTGCCAGCAGAGCCAGCGGGCTGGGCTCCTACAATGAGCAGTTCTTC. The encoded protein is CASRASGLGSYNEQFF.

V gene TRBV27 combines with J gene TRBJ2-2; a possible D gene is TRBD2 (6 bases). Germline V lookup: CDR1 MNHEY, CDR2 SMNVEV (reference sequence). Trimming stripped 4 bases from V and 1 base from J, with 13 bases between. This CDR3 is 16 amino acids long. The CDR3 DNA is TGTGCCAGCAGTTCCTTAACTAGCCTGAACACCGGGGAGCTGTTTTTT. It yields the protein CASSSLTSLNTGELFF.

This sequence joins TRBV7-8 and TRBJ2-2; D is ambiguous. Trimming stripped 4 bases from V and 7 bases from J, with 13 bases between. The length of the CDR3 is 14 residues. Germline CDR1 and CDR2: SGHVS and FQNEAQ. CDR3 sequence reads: CASSSYRVIGELFF. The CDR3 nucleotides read TGTGCCAGCAGCTCGTACCGGGTGATCGGGGAGCTGTTTTTT.

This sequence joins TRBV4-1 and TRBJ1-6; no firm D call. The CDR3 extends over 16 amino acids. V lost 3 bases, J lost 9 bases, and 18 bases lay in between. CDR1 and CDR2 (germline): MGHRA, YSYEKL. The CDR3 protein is CASSQVGGIDSSPLHF. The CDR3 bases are TGCGCCAGCAGCCAGGTGGGAGGGATCGACTCTTCACCCCTCCACTTT.

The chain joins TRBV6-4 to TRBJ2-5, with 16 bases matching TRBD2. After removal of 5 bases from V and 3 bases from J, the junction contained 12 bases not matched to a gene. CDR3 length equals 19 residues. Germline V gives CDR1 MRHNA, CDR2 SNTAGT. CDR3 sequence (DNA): TGTGCCAGCAGTCCATGGTGGGGACTAGCGGGGGGGCCGGAAGAGACCCAGTACTTC. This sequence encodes CASSPWWGLAGGPEETQYF.

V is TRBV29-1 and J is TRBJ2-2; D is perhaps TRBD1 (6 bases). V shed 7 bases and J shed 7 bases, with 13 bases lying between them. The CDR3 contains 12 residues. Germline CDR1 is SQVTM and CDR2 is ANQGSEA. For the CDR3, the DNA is TGCAGCGGGTACAGGGTTGACGGGGAGCTGTTTTTT. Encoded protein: CSGYRVDGELFF.

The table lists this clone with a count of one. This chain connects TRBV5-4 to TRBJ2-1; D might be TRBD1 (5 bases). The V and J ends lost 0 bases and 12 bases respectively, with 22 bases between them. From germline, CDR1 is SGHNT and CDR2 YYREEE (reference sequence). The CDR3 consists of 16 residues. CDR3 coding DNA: TGTGCCAGCAGCTTGGAATCTGGGGCGGTGCGGACGGGGCAGTTCTTC. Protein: CASSLESGAVRTGQFF. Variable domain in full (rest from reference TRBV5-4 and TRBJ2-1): ETGVTQSPTHLIKTRGQQVTLRCSSQSGHNTVSWYQQALGQGPQFIFQYYREEENGRGNFPPRFSGLQFPNYSSELNVNALELDDSALYLCASSLESGAVRTGQFFGPGTRLTVL.

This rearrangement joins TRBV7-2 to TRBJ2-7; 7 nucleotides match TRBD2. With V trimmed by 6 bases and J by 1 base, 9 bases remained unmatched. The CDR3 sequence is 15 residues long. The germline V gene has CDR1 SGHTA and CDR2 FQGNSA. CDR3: CASRPLAGESYEQYF. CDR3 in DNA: TGTGCCAGCAGACCCTTAGCGGGTGAATCCTACGAGCAGTACTTC.

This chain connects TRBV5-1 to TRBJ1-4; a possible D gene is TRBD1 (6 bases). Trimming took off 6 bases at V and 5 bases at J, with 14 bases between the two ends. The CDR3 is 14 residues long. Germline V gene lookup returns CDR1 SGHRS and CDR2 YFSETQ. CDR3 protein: CASTHDRTNEKLFF. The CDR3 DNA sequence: TGCGCCAGCACCCATGACAGGACCAATGAAAAACTGTTTTTT.

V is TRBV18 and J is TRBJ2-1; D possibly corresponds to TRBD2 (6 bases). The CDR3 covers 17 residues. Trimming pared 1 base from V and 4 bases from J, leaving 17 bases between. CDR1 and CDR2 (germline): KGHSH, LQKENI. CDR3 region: CASSPLDLGLGYNEQFF. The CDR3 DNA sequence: TGTGCCAGCTCACCACTGGACCTGGGACTCGGATACAATGAGCAGTTCTTC. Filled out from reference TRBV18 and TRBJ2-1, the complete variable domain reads NAGVMQNPRHLVRRRGQEARLRCSPMKGHSHVYWYRQLPEEGLKFMVYLQKENIIDESGMPKERFSAEFPKEGPSILRIQQVVRGDSAAYFCASSPLDLGLGYNEQFFGPGTRLTVL.

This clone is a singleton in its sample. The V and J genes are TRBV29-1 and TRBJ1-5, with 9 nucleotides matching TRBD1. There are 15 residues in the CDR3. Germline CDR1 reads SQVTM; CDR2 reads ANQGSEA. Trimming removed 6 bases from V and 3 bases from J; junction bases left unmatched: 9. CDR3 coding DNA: TGCAGCGTGGGGACAGGGCTATCTTCCAATCAGCCCCAGCATTTT. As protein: CSVGTGLSSNQPQHF.

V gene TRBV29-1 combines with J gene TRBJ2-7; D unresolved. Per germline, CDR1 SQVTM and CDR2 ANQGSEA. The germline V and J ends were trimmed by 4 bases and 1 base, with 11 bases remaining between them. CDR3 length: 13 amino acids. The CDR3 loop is CSVGAHSSYEQYF. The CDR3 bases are TGCAGCGTTGGGGCACACAGTTCCTACGAGCAGTACTTC.

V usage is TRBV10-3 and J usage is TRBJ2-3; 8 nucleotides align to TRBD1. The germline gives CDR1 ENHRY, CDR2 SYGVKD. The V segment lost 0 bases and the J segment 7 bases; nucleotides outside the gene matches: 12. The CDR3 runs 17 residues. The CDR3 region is CAISESAGGSGDYTQYF. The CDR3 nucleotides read TGTGCCATCAGTGAGTCGGCAGGGGGCTCCGGCGACTATACGCAGTATTTT.

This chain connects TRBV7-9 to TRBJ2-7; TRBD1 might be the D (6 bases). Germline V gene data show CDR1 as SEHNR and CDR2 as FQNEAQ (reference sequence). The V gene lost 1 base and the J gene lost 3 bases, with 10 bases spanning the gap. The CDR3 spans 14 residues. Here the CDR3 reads CASSLVDSIYEQYF. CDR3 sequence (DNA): TGTGCCAGCAGCTTAGTGGACAGCATCTACGAGCAGTACTTC.

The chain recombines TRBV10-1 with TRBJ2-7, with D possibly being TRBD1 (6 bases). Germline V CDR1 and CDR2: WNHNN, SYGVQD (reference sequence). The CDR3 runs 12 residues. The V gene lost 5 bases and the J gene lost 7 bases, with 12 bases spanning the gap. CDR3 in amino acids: CASSSGQLEQYF. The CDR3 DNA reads TGCGCCAGCAGTTCGGGACAATTGGAGCAGTACTTC.

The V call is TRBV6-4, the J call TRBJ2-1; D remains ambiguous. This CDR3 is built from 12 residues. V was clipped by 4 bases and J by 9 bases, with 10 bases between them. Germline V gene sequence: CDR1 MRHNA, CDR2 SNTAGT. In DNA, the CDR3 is TGTGCCAGCAGTGGGCCAGGTGGTGAGCAGTTCTTC. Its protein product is CASSGPGGEQFF.

CDR3 sequence reads: CASRKLAGPPDTQYF. CDR3 bases: TGTGCCAGCAGGAAACTAGCGGGGCCACCCGATACGCAGTATTTT. V and J are TRBV6-1 and TRBJ2-3; 10 bases align to TRBD2. J was trimmed by 6 bases and V by 6 bases; bases with no gene match: 9. Germline V gives CDR1 MNHNS, CDR2 SASEGT. CDR3 length: 15 amino acids.

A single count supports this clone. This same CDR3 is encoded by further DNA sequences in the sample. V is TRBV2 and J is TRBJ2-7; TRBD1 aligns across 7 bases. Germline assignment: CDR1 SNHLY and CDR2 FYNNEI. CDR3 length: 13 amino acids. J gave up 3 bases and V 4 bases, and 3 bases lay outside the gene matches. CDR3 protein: CASSVQGIYEQYF. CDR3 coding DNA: TGTGCCAGCAGTGTACAGGGGATCTACGAGCAGTACTTC.

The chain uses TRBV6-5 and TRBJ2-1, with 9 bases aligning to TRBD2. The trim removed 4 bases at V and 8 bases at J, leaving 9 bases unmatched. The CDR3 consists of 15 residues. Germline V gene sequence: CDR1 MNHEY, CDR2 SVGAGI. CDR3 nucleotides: TGTGCCAGCAGTTCGAACGTAGCGGGAGTGGATGAGCAGTTCTTC. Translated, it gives CASSSNVAGVDEQFF.

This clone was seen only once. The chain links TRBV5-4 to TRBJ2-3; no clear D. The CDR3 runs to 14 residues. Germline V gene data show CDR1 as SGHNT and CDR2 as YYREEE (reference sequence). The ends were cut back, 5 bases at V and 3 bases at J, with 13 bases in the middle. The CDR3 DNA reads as TGTGCCAGCAGTCAGACACCCGCGACAGATACGCAGTATTTT. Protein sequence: CASSQTPATDTQYF.

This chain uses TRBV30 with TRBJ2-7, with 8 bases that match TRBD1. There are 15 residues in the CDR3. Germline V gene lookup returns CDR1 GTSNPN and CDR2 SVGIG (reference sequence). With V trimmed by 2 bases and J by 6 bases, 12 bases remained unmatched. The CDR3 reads CAWSRLGQGLFEQYF. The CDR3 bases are TGTGCCTGGAGTCGACTAGGACAGGGATTATTCGAGCAGTACTTC.

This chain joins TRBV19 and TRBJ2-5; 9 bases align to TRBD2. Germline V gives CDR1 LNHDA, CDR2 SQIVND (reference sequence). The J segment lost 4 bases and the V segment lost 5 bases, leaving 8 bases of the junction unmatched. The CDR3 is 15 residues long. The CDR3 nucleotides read TGTGCCAGTAGTTTTCAGCGGGGGGCCCTAGAGACCCAGTACTTC. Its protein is CASSFQRGALETQYF.

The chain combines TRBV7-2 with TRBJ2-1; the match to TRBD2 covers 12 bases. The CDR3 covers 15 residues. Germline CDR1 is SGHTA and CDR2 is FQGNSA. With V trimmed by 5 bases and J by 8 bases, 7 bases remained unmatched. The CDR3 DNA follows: TGTGCCAGCAGCCTAGGACTAGCGGGAACGGATGAGCAGTTCTTC. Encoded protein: CASSLGLAGTDEQFF. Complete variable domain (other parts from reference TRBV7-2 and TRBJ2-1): GAGVSQSPSNKVTEKGKDVELRCDPISGHTALYWYRQSLGQGLEFLIYFQGNSAPDKSGLPSDRFSAERTGGSVSTLTIQRTQQEDSAVYLCASSLGLAGTDEQFFGPGTRLTVL.

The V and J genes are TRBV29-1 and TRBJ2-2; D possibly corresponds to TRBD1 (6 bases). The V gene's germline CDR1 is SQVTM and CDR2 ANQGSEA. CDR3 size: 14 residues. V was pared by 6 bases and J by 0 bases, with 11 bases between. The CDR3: CSVLRTANTGELFF. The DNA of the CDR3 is TGCAGCGTGTTGCGGACAGCGAACACCGGGGAGCTGTTTTTT.